The 23 T cell receptor beta chains below come from one sample, sequenced in a study of identical twins (dated by TCRdb to the mid-2010s). Library generation was performed with 5' RACE. The sequencer listed for this sample is Illumina HiSeq 2000. In TCRdb, the public reads were trimmed at Q25 with fastp and aligned with MiXCR, with productive beta chains retained. CDR3 protein duplicates are merged, each entry listing the most common genes and DNA. The sample table holds 1.5 million to 2 million distinct CDR3 sequences, of which about 32% were seen once. Jointly, the top ten make up about 0.27% of the sample. Material: cord blood. These receptors came from a newborn girl in good health.

This clonotype turned up a few times. This chain uses TRBV7-2 with TRBJ2-1; TRBD2 agrees at 8 bases. Germline CDR1 and CDR2: SGHTA and FQGNSA. CDR3 size: 15 residues. V trimming: 2 bases; J trimming: 6 bases; junction bases outside the gene matches: 6. As DNA, the CDR3 is TGTGCCAGCAGCTTATCGGCGGGAGGCTTCAATGAGCAGTTCTTC. Translation: CASSLSAGGFNEQFF.

In its sample, this clonotype was seen a few times. V gene TRBV3-1 combines with J gene TRBJ2-3, with D perhaps TRBD2 (6 bases). The CDR3 has 16 residues. V lost 3 bases, J lost 7 bases, and 20 bases lay in between. The germline CDR1 and CDR2 sequences are LGHDT and YNNKEL (reference sequence). The CDR3 sequence is CASSHLTTRNLYTQYF. The CDR3 bases are TGTGCCAGCAGCCATTTAACGACTAGGAACCTATATACGCAGTATTTT.

About this clonotype: At one end the junction does not follow the germline gene, possibly because of a read error. The chain recombines TRBV27 with TRBJ2-5; 10 positions match TRBD1. The CDR3 is 15 amino acids. Germline V lookup: CDR1 MNHEY, CDR2 SMNVEV (reference sequence). The CDR3, as DNA: TGTGCCAGCAGGAGCGGACAGGGGGGGCAAGAGACCCGGTACTTC. Protein product: CASRSGQGGQETRYF.

The chain recombines TRBV25-1 with TRBJ2-7; a possible D gene is TRBD2 (5 bases). This CDR3 spans 14 amino acids. Between the trimmed V and J ends, which lost 3 bases and 5 bases, there was a span of 14 bases. Germline V gene data show CDR1 as MGHDK and CDR2 as SYGVNS. The CDR3 DNA is TGTGCCAGCAGTGATCCCCGGGGAGCAGACGAGCAGTACTTC. It codes for CASSDPRGADEQYF.

This clonotype was picked up a small number of times. V is TRBV12-3 or TRBV12-4 and J is TRBJ1-2, with TRBD1 identical over 9 bases. This CDR3 has 13 residues. Losses at the gene ends were 7 bases for V and 5 bases for J; bases not matched to a gene: 5. CDR3 nucleotide sequence: TGTGCCAGCAAGGACAGGGGATGGTATGGCTACACCTTC. This codes for CASKDRGWYGYTF.

The chain couples TRBV9 to TRBJ2-1; TRBD2 matches at 11 bases. Germline CDR1 reads SGDLS; CDR2 reads YYNGEE. This CDR3 comprises 16 residues. The V and J ends lost 3 bases and 0 bases, in that order; junction bases with no gene match: 2. Here the CDR3 reads CASSDSGRASYNEQFF. The CDR3 DNA reads as TGTGCCAGCAGCGATAGCGGGAGGGCCTCCTACAATGAGCAGTTCTTC.

J is TRBJ2-5 and V is TRBV11-2; D gene uncertain. The CDR3 loop spans 12 amino acids. V lost 5 bases and J 3 bases, leaving 7 bases between the germline ends. The V gene's germline CDR1 is SGHAT and CDR2 FQNNGV. DNA of the CDR3: TGTGCCAGCAGCCAGCATAAAGAGACCCAGTACTTC. Translation: CASSQHKETQYF.

V is TRBV20-1 and J is TRBJ1-2, with D unresolved. In germline, CDR1 is DFQATT, CDR2 SNEGSKA (reference sequence). The CDR3 is 11 amino acids. V dropped 6 bases and J dropped 5 bases, with 10 bases sitting between them. This CDR3 is CSAAPTYGYTF. CDR3 DNA: TGCAGTGCAGCCCCGACATATGGCTACACCTTC.

V is TRBV6-1 and J is TRBJ2-3; tentative D call: TRBD1 (6 bases). V was trimmed by 8 bases and J by 3 bases, leaving 15 bases between them. This CDR3 has 14 amino acids. The germline V gene encodes CDR1 MNHNS and CDR2 SASEGT. CDR3 DNA sequence: TGTGCCAGCGGCGGCAGGGGAGTAACAGATACGCAGTATTTT. It yields the protein CASGGRGVTDTQYF.

The chain recombines TRBV6-5 with TRBJ1-3; no clear D. With 0 bases removed from V and 0 bases from J, the gap between germline ends came to 6 bases. Germline V CDR1 and CDR2: MNHEY, SVGAGI. The CDR3 consists of 15 residues. DNA of the CDR3: TGTGCCAGCAGTTACTCGCACAGCTCTGGAAACACCATATATTTT. Translated: CASSYSHSSGNTIYF.

The J gene is TRBJ2-4, the V gene TRBV20-1; 10 bases line up with TRBD2. CDR3 length equals 11 residues. CDR1 is DFQATT, CDR2 SNEGSKA, per germline (reference sequence). V was pared by 2 bases and J by 15 bases, with 4 bases of the junction left unmatched. CDR3 sequence reads: CSARTLAGVYF. The CDR3, as DNA: TGCAGTGCTAGAACCCTAGCGGGGGTGTACTTC.

This clonotype has a handful of counts. The V gene is TRBV20-1, the J gene TRBJ2-1; D might be TRBD1 or TRBD2, each matching 5 bases. The CDR3 spans 15 residues. Per germline, CDR1 DFQATT and CDR2 SNEGSKA (reference sequence). With 6 bases removed from V and 1 base from J, the gap between germline ends came to 16 bases. The CDR3, as DNA: TGCAGTGCGGCCGCTCCGGGACGGTCCTACAATGAGCAGTTCTTC. Protein sequence: CSAAAPGRSYNEQFF.

There are many counts of this clonotype. A much larger clonotype is one base distant, so this may be a read error. The V gene is TRBV3-1, the J gene TRBJ2-7; D is unclear. Germline V gene data show CDR1 as LGHDT and CDR2 as YNNKEL (reference sequence). CDR3 length: 11 residues. The V and J ends lost 2 bases and 5 bases respectively, with 4 bases between them. The CDR3 DNA reads as TGTGCCAGCAGCCAATCCCACGAGCAGTACTTC. Translating gives CASSQSHEQYF.

J is TRBJ2-3 and V is TRBV20-1; 7 bases match TRBD2. The CDR3 is 13 amino acids. Unmatched junction bases numbered 3, after V lost 3 bases and J lost 3 bases. Germline CDR1 is DFQATT and CDR2 is SNEGSKA (reference sequence). The CDR3 sequence is CSARSGETDTQYF. The CDR3 bases are TGCAGTGCTAGGAGCGGGGAGACAGATACGCAGTATTTT.

About this clonotype: This may stem from a read error, because a much larger clone lies one nucleotide away. V gene TRBV20-1 combines with J gene TRBJ1-2; TRBD1 agrees at 9 bases. The ends lost 2 bases at V and 4 bases at J; junction bases unmatched: 14. This CDR3 spans 17 amino acids. Germline values: CDR1 DFQATT, CDR2 SNEGSKA (reference sequence). DNA for the CDR3: TGCAGTGCTAGACACCGGGACAGGGAAGAGCTTAGCTATGGCTACACCTTC. Its translation: CSARHRDREELSYGYTF.

This clonotype was recorded a few times. The V gene is TRBV19, the J gene TRBJ2-1, with 9 bases fitting TRBD1. Trimming cost V 3 bases and J 5 bases; bases outside gene matches: 8. Germline CDR1 reads LNHDA; CDR2 reads SQIVND (reference sequence). The CDR3 spans 16 residues. CDR3 in amino acids: CASSIGWGQGDNEQFF. CDR3 DNA: TGTGCCAGTAGTATTGGTTGGGGACAGGGTGACAATGAGCAGTTCTTC.

Remarks on this clonotype: One end of the junction is discordant with germline, which a read error may explain. In DNA form, the CDR3 reads TGTGCCGGCAGCTCAAGCGCAGATACGCAGTATTTT. This gives the protein CAGSSSADTQYF. The chain employs TRBV7-6 and TRBJ2-3; no clear D gene. This CDR3 region has 12 residues. The germline V gene encodes CDR1 SGHVS and CDR2 FNYEAQ. The full variable domain, its missing parts supplied by reference TRBV7-6 and TRBJ2-3, is GAGVSQSPRYKVTKRGQDVALRCDPISGHVSLYWYRQALGQGPEFLTYFNYEAQQDKSGLPNDRFSAERPEGSISTLTIQRTEQRDSAMYRCAGSSSADTQYFGPGTRLTVL.

V is TRBV20-1 and J is TRBJ2-1, with 8 bases matching TRBD2. Losses at the gene ends were 1 base for V and 7 bases for J; bases not matched to a gene: 15. Germline V gives CDR1 DFQATT, CDR2 SNEGSKA (reference sequence). This CDR3 has 17 residues. The CDR3 DNA follows: TGCAGTGCTAGAGCCCGGTACGGGGGGGGCCCAGAGAATGAGCAGTTCTTC. This gives the protein CSARARYGGGPENEQFF.

This clonotype occurred a few times. This chain links TRBV29-1 with TRBJ2-7, with a weak D call TRBD1 (6 bases). V lost 5 bases to trimming and J lost 0 bases, with 11 bases between them. The germline V gene has CDR1 SQVTM and CDR2 ANQGSEA. The CDR3 sequence is 13 residues long. Here the CDR3 DNA reads TGCAGCGTTAGCAGGGGCAACTCCTACGAGCAGTACTTC. It is translated as CSVSRGNSYEQYF.

The chain joins TRBV29-1 to TRBJ1-1; no clear D. CDR3 length: 12 amino acids. Germline CDR1 and CDR2: SQVTM and ANQGSEA. V lost 5 bases, J lost 2 bases, and 9 bases lay in between. CDR3 nucleotide sequence: TGCAGCGTTCTGGGTACCAACACTGAAGCTTTCTTT. Encoded protein: CSVLGTNTEAFF.

V is TRBV13 and J is TRBJ2-7; D is possibly TRBD2 (6 bases). This CDR3 region has 16 residues. Germline V gives CDR1 PRHDT, CDR2 FYEKMQ (reference sequence). V was trimmed by 2 bases and J by 2 bases, leaving 16 bases between them. In nucleotides, the CDR3 is TGTGCCAGCAGCTTATCCCCGTTTAGCGGAACCTACGAGCAGTACTTC. Amino acids: CASSLSPFSGTYEQYF.

This clonotype was seen only a few times. The chain combines TRBV24-1 with TRBJ1-4; tentatively, D is TRBD1 (6 bases). V shed 3 bases and J shed 6 bases, with 13 bases lying between them. This CDR3 region has 15 residues. The germline V gene has CDR1 KGHDR and CDR2 SFDVKD. The CDR3 reads CATSDSRGRDEKLFF. For the CDR3, the DNA is TGTGCCACCAGTGATAGCAGGGGAAGGGATGAAAAACTGTTTTTT.

This clonotype was picked up a small number of times. CDR3 protein: CSVDEASGRDEQFF. Written as DNA, the CDR3 is TGCAGTGTAGACGAGGCTAGCGGGAGGGATGAGCAGTTCTTC. The J gene is TRBJ2-1, the V gene TRBV20-1; 12 bases are shared with TRBD2. Germline CDR1 and CDR2: DFQATT and SNEGSKA (reference sequence). The CDR3 loop spans 14 amino acids. V trimming: 7 bases; J trimming: 8 bases; junction bases outside the gene matches: 9.